The subject of this entry is one T cell receptor (beta chain). Its antigen remains unidentified. Within one base of it there is no much larger clone, and no base qualities were kept. The study deep-sequenced TCR repertoires of sorted CD4+ and CD8+ blood T cells from severe aplastic anemia patients and healthy subjects. Ficoll-Paque density gradient centrifugation was used to isolate peripheral blood mononuclear cells. Before DNA extraction, CD4+ and CD8+ T cells were sorted by FACS or by magnetic beads. This specimen comes from a study of CD8+CD57+ T cells in acquired aplastic anemia (dated by TCRdb to between 2018 and 2020). The study in broad terms: DNA extracted from sorted CD4+ and CD8+ cells had a mean of about 3.3 ug, with a range of roughly 0.19 to 27.4 ug. For healthy donor samples, the average read count was around 9.9 million for CD4+ cells and around 12 million for CD8+ cells.

Results and caveats for the whole study, not just this receptor: No significant difference in CD8+ Simpson's diversity was found between patients and healthy controls (P=0.060). Although 25 to 30 CD8+ CDR3 sequences were shared by patients and controls, these sequences appeared highly expressed in patients and within the immunodominant clones of patients.

Including cysteine and phenylalanine, the CDR3 has 16 amino acids. The retained sequence is limited to the CDR3, 48 bases, with the frame set at the first base. For CDR1 and CDR2, the germline V gene lists LGHNA and YSLEER. V loses 0 bases of germline sequence and J loses 7 bases, and the interval between the two ends is 15 bases. Profiling of TCR beta VDJ combinations and CDR3 sequences used genomic DNA as the template. An Illumina HiSeq 2000 was used for TCR repertoire sequencing. The published analysis was carried out like this. Repertoires were assessed using TRBV/TRBJ rearrangement plots, CDR3 size and DJ length profiles, and Simpson's diversity index. The immunodominant clone was defined as the most abundant DNA sequence in deep sequencing data. CDR3 amino acid sequences were screened for sharing across subjects and were compared with published repertoires and the VDJdb database. Using fastp trimming at Q25 and MiXCR clonotype assembly, TCRdb reanalyzed the public sequencing data and kept in-frame beta chains. Rows are unified per CDR3 protein, each entry keeping the most common DNA and genes. In this record, the V and J calls reflect TCRdb's handling and not the investigators' own analysis. Present in this sample are 400,000 to 500,000 distinct CDR3 sequences, just under 70% of which were seen just once. 4% of the sample is held by the ten biggest clonotypes.

The chain is encoded by TRBV4-3 joined to TRBJ1-4, with the D gene call left open. Sequencing was done on a sample of sorted CD4+, CD8+, or CD8+CD57+ T cells (not recorded which) from PBMCs. This TCR derives from a human donor in good health, serving as a control. The CDR3: CASSQDPLGGSEKLFF. The nucleotide sequence is TGCGCCAGCAGCCAAGACCCGTTGGGAGGCAGTGAAAAACTGTTTTTT.